The rows below give T cell receptor beta chains drawn from one sample of a study of T cells in Graves' hyperthyroidism and ophthalmopathy. From the multiplex PCR reads, TCRdb called clonotypes with MiXCR, one entry per CDR3 protein. The sample yields roughly 360,000 distinct CDR3 sequences, about 13% seen once. The source material was blood. Receptor source: a man aged 25-45 years with Graves' hyperthyroidism that later progressed to Graves' ophthalmopathy. Both conserved end residues are part of each CDR3. D genes are given only for firm matches. The listing skips clone size in some rows; elsewhere it reads once, few, many or a size class.

v_call,j_call,clone_size,d_call,cdr3_nt,cdr3_aa
TRBV3-1,TRBJ2-4,.,.,TGTGCCAGCAGCCCCCCGGGGGACAGCAAAAACATTCAGTACTTC,CASSPPGDSKNIQYF
TRBV6-1,TRBJ2-7,many,.,TGTGCCAGCAGTTATTCCGGACTGACCTACGAGCAGTACTTC,CASSYSGLTYEQYF
TRBV19,TRBJ1-5,few,.,TGTGCCAGTAGTATTTCCCGGGATGTATTAGGGCCCCAGCATTTT,CASSISRDVLGPQHF
TRBV24-1,TRBJ2-1,.,TRBD1,TGTGCCACCAGTGATTACCCTGGACAGGGAGCTACCTACGAGCAGTTCTTC,CATSDYPGQGATYEQFF
TRBV6-1,TRBJ2-2,.,TRBD1,TGTGCCAGCAGTAAGACAGGGGGCACCGGGGAGCTGTTTTTT,CASSKTGGTGELFF
TRBV6-1,TRBJ2-1,.,TRBD2,TGTGCCAGCAGTCGAAGCGGGGGGGCCCACAATGAGCAGTTCTTC,CASSRSGGAHNEQFF
TRBV28,TRBJ1-5,many,TRBD1,TGTGCCAGCAGGAGCCGGGACAGGGGCAATCAGCCCCAGCATTTT,CASRSRDRGNQPQHF
TRBV7-9,TRBJ1-6,.,.,TGTGCCAGCAGAAATACCGGGACGGAAAATTCACCCCTCCACTTT,CASRNTGTENSPLHF
TRBV9,TRBJ2-1,.,.,TGTGCCAGCAGCGTAGACGTCAGGGGTAATGCGGAGCAGTTCTTC,CASSVDVRGNAEQFF
TRBV4-1,TRBJ1-5,.,TRBD1,TGCGCCAGCAGCCAAGAGACAGGGGCGCCCAATCAGCCCCAGCATTTT,CASSQETGAPNQPQHF
TRBV12-3/TRBV12-4,TRBJ1-5,.,.,TGTGCCAGCAGTTCGCTCGGAGGTCCGAATCAGCCCCAGCATTTT,CASSSLGGPNQPQHF
TRBV5-4,TRBJ2-7,.,TRBD1,TGTGCCAGCAGCAACTTCCGGGACAGGGGTGGTTACGAGCAGTACTTC,CASSNFRDRGGYEQYF
TRBV20-1,TRBJ2-3,.,TRBD2,TGCAGTGCTAGAGATCGAAGCGGGGCTTCAGATACGCAGTATTTT,CSARDRSGASDTQYF
TRBV2,TRBJ2-2,many,.,TGTGCCAGTCAAGCCGGACCGGGCACCGGGGAGCTGTTTTTT,CASQAGPGTGELFF
TRBV19,TRBJ1-1,.,.,TGTGCCAGTAGTATAGCCGCGGGAGCGGGGTTGAACACTGAAGCTTCCTTT,CASSIAAGAGLNTEASF
TRBV27,TRBJ2-7,few,.,TGTGCCAGCAGTTTAAACCAGGTCACCTACGAGCAGTACTTC,CASSLNQVTYEQYF
TRBV24-1,TRBJ2-5,.,.,TGTGCCACCAGTAATGGGGGATATGAACAAGAGACCCAGTACTTC,CATSNGGYEQETQYF
TRBV30,TRBJ2-7,.,TRBD1,TGTGCCTGGAGTGGACAGGGTGCGAGGGAGCAGTACTTC,CAWSGQGAREQYF
TRBV5-1,TRBJ2-1,.,TRBD2,TGCGCCAGCAGCCCCGGGACTAGTGGTAATGAGCAGTTCTTC,CASSPGTSGNEQFF
TRBV9,TRBJ2-1,.,.,TGTGCCAGCAACCGATACAGGGAATTGGGGTACAATGAGCAGTTCTTC,CASNRYRELGYNEQFF
TRBV5-5,TRBJ2-4,few,TRBD2,TGTGCCAGCAGCCATAGCGGGGGACTAGCCAAAAACATTCAGTACTTC,CASSHSGGLAKNIQYF
TRBV5-1,TRBJ1-1,few,.,TGCGCCAGCAGCCCCACACTGGGGGACACTGAAGCTTCCTTT,CASSPTLGDTEASF
TRBV28,TRBJ1-5,many,TRBD1,TGTGCCAGCAGTTTAAGGGCAGGGGGAAGTCAGCCCCAGCATTTT,CASSLRAGGSQPQHF
TRBV20-1,TRBJ1-6,few,.,TGCAGTGCCGGAAATCCAAATTCACCCCTCCACTTT,CSAGNPNSPLHF
TRBV6-2/TRBV6-3,TRBJ2-7,.,TRBD2,TGTGCCAGCAGGATGACTAGCGGGGGGACGAGCTCCTACGAGCAGTACTTC,CASRMTSGGTSSYEQYF
TRBV12-3/TRBV12-4,TRBJ2-2,many,.,TGTGCCAGCAGTCTGCAGGGGATCGGGGAGCTGTTTTTT,CASSLQGIGELFF
TRBV12-3/TRBV12-4,TRBJ1-1,many,.,TGTGCCAGCAGTTCCCTTGAAGCTTTCTTT,CASSSLEAFF
TRBV20-1,TRBJ2-7,many,.,TGCAGTGCTAGTTACGGGCAGGAGCGTTACGAGCAGTACTTC,CSASYGQERYEQYF
TRBV29-1,TRBJ2-2,.,TRBD2,TGCAGCGTTAGGGGCTTAGCGGGGGCCCAAACCGGGGAGCCGTTTTTT,CSVRGLAGAQTGEPFF
TRBV2,TRBJ1-1,many,.,TGTGCCAGCAGTGAACTTCGGGGTACGAACACTGAAGCTTTCTTT,CASSELRGTNTEAFF
TRBV30,TRBJ2-3,many,.,TGTGCCTGGAAACTTGGAGATACGCAGTATTTT,CAWKLGDTQYF
TRBV6-1,TRBJ2-7,many,TRBD1,TGTGCCAGCAGGAGACAGGGGGCAAGCTACGAGCAGTACTTC,CASRRQGASYEQYF
TRBV7-3,TRBJ1-1,.,.,TGTGCCAGCAGCTTATCCCATCTGAACACTGAAGCTTTCTTT,CASSLSHLNTEAFF
TRBV6-6,TRBJ1-2,many,.,TGTGCCAGCAGTTACGGTGGCCCTAACTATGGCTACACCTTC,CASSYGGPNYGYTF
TRBV7-8,TRBJ2-5,many,.,TGTGCCAGCAGCTTCCAGGGAAAGACCCAGTACTTC,CASSFQGKTQYF
TRBV24-1,TRBJ2-7,many,.,TGTGCCACCAGTGTTTCAGGGGAGGCCTACGAGCAGTACTTC,CATSVSGEAYEQYF
TRBV12-3/TRBV12-4,TRBJ1-5,.,.,TGTGCCAGCAGTTTGGTGTCGGGTGAGGGTCAGCCCCAGCATTTT,CASSLVSGEGQPQHF
TRBV5-1,TRBJ1-4,.,TRBD1,TGCGCCAGCAGCTCTGGGACAGGGAGTCGAGAAAAACTGTTTTTT,CASSSGTGSREKLFF
TRBV12-3/TRBV12-4,TRBJ2-7,many,.,TGTGCCAGCAGTTTACTGGACAGAAACTACGAGCAGTACTTC,CASSLLDRNYEQYF
TRBV9,TRBJ2-1,few,TRBD2,TGTGCCAGCAGCCCACATAGCGGGGGGGCCGGCAATGAGCAGTTCTTC,CASSPHSGGAGNEQFF
TRBV6-5,TRBJ2-7,many,TRBD1,TGTGCCAGCAGTTACAACAGGGGTGGCGAGCAGTACTTC,CASSYNRGGEQYF